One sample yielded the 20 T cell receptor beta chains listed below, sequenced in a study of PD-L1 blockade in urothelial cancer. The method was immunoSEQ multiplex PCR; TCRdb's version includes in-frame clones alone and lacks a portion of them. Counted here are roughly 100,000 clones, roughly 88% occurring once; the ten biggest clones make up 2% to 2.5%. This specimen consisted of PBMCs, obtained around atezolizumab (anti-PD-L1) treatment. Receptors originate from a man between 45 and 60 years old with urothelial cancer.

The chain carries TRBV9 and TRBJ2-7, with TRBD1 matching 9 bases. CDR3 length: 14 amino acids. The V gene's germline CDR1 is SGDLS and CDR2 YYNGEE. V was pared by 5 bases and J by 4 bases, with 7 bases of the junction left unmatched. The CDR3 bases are TGTGCCAGCAGTGGTCGGGACAGGGCATACGAGCAGTACTTC. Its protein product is CASSGRDRAYEQYF. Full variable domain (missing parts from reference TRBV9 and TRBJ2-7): DSGVTQTPKHLITATGQRVTLRCSPRSGDLSVYWYQQSLDQGLQFLIQYYNGEERAKGNILERFSAQQFPDLHSELNLSSLELGDSALYFCASSGRDRAYEQYFGPGTRLTVT.

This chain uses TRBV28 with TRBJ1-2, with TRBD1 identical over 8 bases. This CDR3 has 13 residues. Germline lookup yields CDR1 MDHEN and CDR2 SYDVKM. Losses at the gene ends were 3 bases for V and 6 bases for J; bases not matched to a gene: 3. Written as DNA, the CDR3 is TGTGCCAGCAGTTTCAGGGGGCGGGATGGCTACACCTTC. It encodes CASSFRGRDGYTF.

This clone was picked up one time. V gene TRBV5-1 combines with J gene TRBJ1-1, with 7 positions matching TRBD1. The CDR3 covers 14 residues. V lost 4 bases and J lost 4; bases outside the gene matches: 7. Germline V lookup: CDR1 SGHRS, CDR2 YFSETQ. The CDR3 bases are TGCGCCAGCAGCCAAGGGGGCAGTGGCACTGAAGCTTTCTTT. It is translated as CASSQGGSGTEAFF.

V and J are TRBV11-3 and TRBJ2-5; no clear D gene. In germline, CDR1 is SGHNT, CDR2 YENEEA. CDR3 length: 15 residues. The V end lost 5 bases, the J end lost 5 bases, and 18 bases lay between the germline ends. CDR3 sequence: CASSLGTATWETQYF. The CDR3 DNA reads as TGTGCCAGCAGCCTAGGTACAGCCACTTGGGAGACCCAGTACTTC.

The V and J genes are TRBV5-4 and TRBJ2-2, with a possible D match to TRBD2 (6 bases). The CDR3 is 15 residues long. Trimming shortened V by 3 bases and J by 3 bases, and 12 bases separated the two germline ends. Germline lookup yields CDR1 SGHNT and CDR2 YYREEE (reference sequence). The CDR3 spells CASSSGTQYTGELFF. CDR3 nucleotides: TGTGCCAGCAGCTCCGGGACTCAATACACCGGGGAGCTGTTTTTT.

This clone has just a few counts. The CDR3 region is CAWSFSGSKTQYF. The DNA for the CDR3 is TGTGCCTGGAGTTTTAGCGGGAGTAAGACCCAGTACTTC. The chain uses TRBV30 and TRBJ2-5, with 9 bases aligning to TRBD2. With 2 bases clipped from V and 6 bases from J, the junction kept 4 bases outside the gene matches. Looked up from germline, CDR1 is GTSNPN and CDR2 is SVGIG (reference sequence). The CDR3 totals 13 residues.

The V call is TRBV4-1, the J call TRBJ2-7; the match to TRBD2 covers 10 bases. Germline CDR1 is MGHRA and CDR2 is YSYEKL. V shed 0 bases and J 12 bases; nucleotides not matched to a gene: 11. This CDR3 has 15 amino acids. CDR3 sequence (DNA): TGCGCCAGCAGCCAAGACTGGCTAGCGGGAGCCCGTCGGTACTTC. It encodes CASSQDWLAGARRYF.

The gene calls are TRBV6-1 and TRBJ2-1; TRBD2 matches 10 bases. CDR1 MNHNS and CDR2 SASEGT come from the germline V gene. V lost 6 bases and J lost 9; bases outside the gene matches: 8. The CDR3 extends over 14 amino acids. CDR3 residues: CASRELAGPFEQFF. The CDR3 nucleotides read TGTGCCAGCAGGGAACTAGCGGGACCCTTTGAGCAGTTCTTC.

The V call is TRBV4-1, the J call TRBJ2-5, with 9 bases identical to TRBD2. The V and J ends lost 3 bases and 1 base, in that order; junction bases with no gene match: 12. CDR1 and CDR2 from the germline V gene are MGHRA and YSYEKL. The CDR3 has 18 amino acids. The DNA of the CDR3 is TGCGCCAGCAGCCAGGGGGAGGGAACTAGCGGGCGCCAAGAGACCCAGTACTTC. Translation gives CASSQGEGTSGRQETQYF.

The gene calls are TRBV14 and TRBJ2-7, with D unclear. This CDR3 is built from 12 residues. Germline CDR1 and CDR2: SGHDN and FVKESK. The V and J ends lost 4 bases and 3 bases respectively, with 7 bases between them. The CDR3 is CASSRHIYEQYF. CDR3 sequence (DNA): TGTGCCAGCAGCCGACACATCTACGAGCAGTACTTC.

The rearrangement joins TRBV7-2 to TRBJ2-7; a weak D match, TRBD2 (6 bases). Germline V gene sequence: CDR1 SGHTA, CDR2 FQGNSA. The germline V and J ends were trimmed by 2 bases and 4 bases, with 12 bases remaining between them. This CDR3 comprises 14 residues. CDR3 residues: CASSLKRVGYEQYF. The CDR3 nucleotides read TGTGCCAGCAGCTTAAAGCGGGTTGGGTACGAGCAGTACTTC.

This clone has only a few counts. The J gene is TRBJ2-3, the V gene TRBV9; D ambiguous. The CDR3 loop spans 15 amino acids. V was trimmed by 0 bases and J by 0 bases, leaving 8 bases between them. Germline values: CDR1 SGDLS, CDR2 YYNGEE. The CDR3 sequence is CASSVGFQSTDTQYF. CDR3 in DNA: TGTGCCAGCAGCGTAGGTTTTCAGAGCACAGATACGCAGTATTTT.

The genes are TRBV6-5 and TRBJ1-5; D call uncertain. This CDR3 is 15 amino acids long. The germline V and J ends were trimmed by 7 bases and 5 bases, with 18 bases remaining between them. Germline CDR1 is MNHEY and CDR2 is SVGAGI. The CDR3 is CASTERALGYQPQHF. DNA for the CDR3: TGTGCCAGCACCGAGAGGGCCCTAGGTTATCAGCCCCAGCATTTT.

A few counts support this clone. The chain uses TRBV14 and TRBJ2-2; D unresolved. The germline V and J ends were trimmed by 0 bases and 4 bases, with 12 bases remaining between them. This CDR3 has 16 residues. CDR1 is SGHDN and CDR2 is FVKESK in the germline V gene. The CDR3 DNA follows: TGTGCCAGCAGCCAAGATTGGTACAGATCCACCGGGGAGCTGTTTTTT. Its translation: CASSQDWYRSTGELFF.

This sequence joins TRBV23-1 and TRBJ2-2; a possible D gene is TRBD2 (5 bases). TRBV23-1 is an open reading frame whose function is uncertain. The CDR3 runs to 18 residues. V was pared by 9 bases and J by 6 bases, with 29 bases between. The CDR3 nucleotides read TGCGCCAGAGGGCCAGCCCGCCCGGAGACTATGGTGCCCGGGGAGCTGTTTTTT. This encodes CARGPARPETMVPGELFF.

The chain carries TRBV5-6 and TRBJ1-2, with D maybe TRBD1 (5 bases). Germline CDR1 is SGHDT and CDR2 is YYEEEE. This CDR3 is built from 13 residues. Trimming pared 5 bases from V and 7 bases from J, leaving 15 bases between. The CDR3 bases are TGTGCCAGCAGGACCGACAGAACGGGTGGCTACACCTTC. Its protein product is CASRTDRTGGYTF.

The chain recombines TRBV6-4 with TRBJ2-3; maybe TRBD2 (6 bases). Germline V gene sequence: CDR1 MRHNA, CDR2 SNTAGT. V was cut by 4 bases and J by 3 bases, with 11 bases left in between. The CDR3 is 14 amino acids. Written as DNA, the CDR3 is TGTGCCAGCAGTGTGGGAGGAGGGACAGATACGCAGTATTTT. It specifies CASSVGGGTDTQYF.

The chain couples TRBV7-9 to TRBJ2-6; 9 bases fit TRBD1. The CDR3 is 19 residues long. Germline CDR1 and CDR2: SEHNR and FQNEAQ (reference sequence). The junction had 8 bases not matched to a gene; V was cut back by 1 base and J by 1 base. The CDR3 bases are TGTGCCAGCAGCTTAGTAATCGGACAGGGGAATTCTGGGGCCAACGTCCTGACTTTC. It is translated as CASSLVIGQGNSGANVLTF.

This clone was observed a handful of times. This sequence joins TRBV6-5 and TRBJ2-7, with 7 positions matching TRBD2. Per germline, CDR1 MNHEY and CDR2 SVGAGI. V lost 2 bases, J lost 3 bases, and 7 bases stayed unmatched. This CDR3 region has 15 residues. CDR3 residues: CASSYRSGDDYEQYF. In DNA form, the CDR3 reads TGTGCCAGCAGTTACCGGAGCGGGGACGACTACGAGCAGTACTTC.

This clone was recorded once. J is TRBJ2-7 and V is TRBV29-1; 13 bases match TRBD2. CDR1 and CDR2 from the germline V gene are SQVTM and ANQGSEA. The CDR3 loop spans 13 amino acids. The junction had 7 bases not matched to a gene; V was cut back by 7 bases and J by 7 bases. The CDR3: CSARTSGSREQYF. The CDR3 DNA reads TGCAGCGCCAGGACTAGCGGGAGTCGGGAGCAGTACTTC.